The TCR beta chain under discussion was sequenced for a study of blood T cell repertoires in COVID-19. Study at large: Both acute and convalescent COVID-19 samples were obtained from the United States, Italy and Spain. PBMCs, B-cell-depleted T cells, or T cells were the source of the cDNA or gDNA that made up the material.

CDR1 LNHDA and CDR2 SQIVND come from the germline V gene (reference sequence). V lost 6 bases and J 4 bases, leaving 18 bases between the germline ends. CDR3 length: 15 amino acids. Under the authors' procedure: Reference gene primer amplification yielded estimated nucleated cell counts. Some clones are missing from TCRdb's copy, which holds only in-frame ones; the method was immunoSEQ multiplex PCR. That table supplies the V and J calls and clone size; D and trimming were determined from the DNA. The sample carries approximately 130,000 clones, around 87% recorded once. This chain connects TRBV19 to TRBJ1-1; no reliable D call. The sample taken for sequencing was peripheral blood. This TCR was sampled from a man aged 45-65 years with acute or convalescent COVID-19. CDR3 sequence reads: CASSLLPEGSTEAFF. Here the CDR3 DNA reads TGTGCCAGTAGCCTACTACCTGAGGGTAGCACTGAAGCTTTCTTT.